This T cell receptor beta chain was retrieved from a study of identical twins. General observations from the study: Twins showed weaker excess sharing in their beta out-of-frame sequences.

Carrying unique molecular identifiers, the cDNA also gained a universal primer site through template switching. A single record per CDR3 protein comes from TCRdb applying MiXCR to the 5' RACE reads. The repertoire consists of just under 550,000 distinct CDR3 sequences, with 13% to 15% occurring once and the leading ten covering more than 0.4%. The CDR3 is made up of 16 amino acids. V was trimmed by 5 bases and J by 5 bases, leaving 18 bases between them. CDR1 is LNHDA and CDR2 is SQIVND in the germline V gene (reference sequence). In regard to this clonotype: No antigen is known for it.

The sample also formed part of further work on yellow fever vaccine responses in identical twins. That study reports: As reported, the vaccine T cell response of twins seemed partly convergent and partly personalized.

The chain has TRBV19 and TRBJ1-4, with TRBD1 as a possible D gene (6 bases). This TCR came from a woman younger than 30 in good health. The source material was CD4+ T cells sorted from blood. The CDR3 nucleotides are TGTGCCAGTAGTTCTCATCAGGGGCGTTACAATGAAAAACTGTTTTTT. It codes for CASSSHQGRYNEKLFF.